Listed here are 22 T cell receptor beta chains from one sample, sequenced in a study of Graves' ophthalmopathy and Graves' hyperthyroidism. Beta-chain TCR CDR3 regions were amplified from RNA transcripts. First-round RT-PCR relied on HTBI primers, and a second-round multiplex PCR came next. MiXCR was run by TCRdb on the multiplex PCR reads, yielding one entry per CDR3 protein. The table shows around 600,000 distinct CDR3 sequences, with over 40% occurring only once. Input material: peripheral blood. The receptors stem from an adult man with Graves' ophthalmopathy.

There are many counts of this clonotype. The rearrangement uses TRBV7-8 and TRBJ2-7; D call uncertain. Germline values: CDR1 SGHVS, CDR2 FQNEAQ. V was clipped by 3 bases and J by 2 bases, with 14 bases between them. The CDR3 consists of 15 residues. The CDR3 is CASSLTAGHAYEQYF. CDR3 nucleotide sequence: TGTGCCAGCAGCTTGACGGCAGGCCATGCCTACGAGCAGTACTTC. Full variable domain (missing parts from reference TRBV7-8 and TRBJ2-7): GAGVSQSPRYKVAKRGQDVALRCDPISGHVSLFWYQQALGQGPEFLTYFQNEAQLDKSGLPSDRFFAERPEGSVSTLKIQRTQQEDSAVYLCASSLTAGHAYEQYFGPGTRLTVT.

This clonotype appeared a few times. The chain links TRBV7-8 to TRBJ2-5; possible D gene TRBD2, 6 bases. Per germline, CDR1 SGHVS and CDR2 FQNEAQ. V was trimmed by 6 bases and J by 5 bases, leaving 16 bases between them. CDR3 length: 14 residues. The DNA for the CDR3 is TGTGCCAGCAGGCCCCGCCGGGAGAGGGAGACCCAGTACTTC. Translation: CASRPRRERETQYF.

This clonotype turned up a few times. Germline and junction disagree at one end, which may indicate a read error. This rearrangement joins TRBV10-3 to TRBJ2-7; maybe TRBD1 (6 bases). The CDR3 has 19 amino acids. Germline CDR1 is ENHRY and CDR2 is SYGVKD. The CDR3 region is CASSYLSGSLGTLSYEQYF. The CDR3 nucleotides are TGTGCCAGCAGTTACCTCTCTGGCTCCCTAGGGACATTAAGCTACGAGCAGTACTTC.

V usage is TRBV5-1 and J usage is TRBJ2-5; D is ambiguous. The CDR3 is 16 residues long. Germline loops: CDR1 SGHRS, CDR2 YFSETQ. Trimming removed 4 bases at V and 4 bases at J, with 20 bases between. For the CDR3, the DNA is TGCGCCAGCAGCACCAGTGGTGGCACCCCGGGAGAGACCCAGTACTTC. Translation gives CASSTSGGTPGETQYF.

The table lists this clonotype with many counts. This sequence joins TRBV10-3 and TRBJ1-1, with 9 nucleotides matching TRBD1. The junction had 4 bases not matched to a gene; V was cut back by 4 bases and J by 1 base. The CDR3 spans 15 residues. Germline V gives CDR1 ENHRY, CDR2 SYGVKD. The CDR3 is CAISAGQGTNTEAFF. CDR3 DNA: TGTGCCATCAGTGCGGGACAGGGAACGAACACTGAAGCTTTCTTT.

This rearrangement joins TRBV10-3 to TRBJ1-1, with a tentative D call TRBD1 (6 bases). The CDR3 length is 12 residues. Between the trimmed V and J ends, which lost 3 bases and 11 bases, there was a span of 13 bases. Germline V gene lookup returns CDR1 ENHRY and CDR2 SYGVKD. Here the CDR3 reads CAISDGGARAFF. CDR3 in DNA: TGTGCCATCAGTGATGGGGGGGCGCGGGCTTTCTTT.

The chain has TRBV9 and TRBJ1-6; 9 bases match TRBD1. The CDR3 spans 16 residues. V was pared by 4 bases and J by 5 bases, with 7 bases of the junction left unmatched. Germline CDR1 SGDLS, CDR2 YYNGEE. CDR3 DNA sequence: TGTGCCAGCAGCTTAACAGGGGGCGGAAATAATTCACCCCTCCACTTT. Encoded protein: CASSLTGGGNNSPLHF.

This clonotype was recorded many times. The chain couples TRBV7-9 to TRBJ2-5; 11 nucleotides align to TRBD2. V shed 4 bases, J shed 4 bases, and the junction held 8 bases outside the gene matches. Looked up from germline, CDR1 is SEHNR and CDR2 is FQNEAQ (reference sequence). This CDR3 comprises 16 residues. CDR3 in amino acids: CASSSISGRAGETQYF. DNA for the CDR3: TGTGCCAGCAGCTCTATTAGCGGGAGGGCCGGAGAGACCCAGTACTTC.

With regard to this clonotype: One base away lies a much larger clone, so this may be a sequencing read error. No conserved phenylalanine or tryptophan ends this CDR3, so it is likely a read error. The chain has TRBV29-1 and TRBJ2-5; D is undetermined. The V end was cut by 2 bases, the J end by 5 bases, with 9 bases between. There are 12 residues in the CDR3. CDR1 and CDR2 from the germline V gene are SQVTM and ANQGSEA. CDR3: CSVESLGETQYL. CDR3 nucleotide sequence: TGCAGCGTTGAATCTTTGGGGGAGACCCAGTACCTC.

This clonotype was seen many times. The genes are TRBV5-1 and TRBJ1-4; D possibly corresponds to TRBD1 (5 bases). Germline V gene lookup returns CDR1 SGHRS and CDR2 YFSETQ. Trimming removed 1 base from V and 8 bases from J, with 12 bases in between. CDR3 length: 14 residues. The CDR3, as DNA: TGCGCCAGCAGCTTGTCAGGGCGGGACGAAAAACTGTTTTTT. It yields the protein CASSLSGRDEKLFF.

This clonotype was seen repeatedly, ten times or more. This chain connects TRBV19 to TRBJ2-7; 10 bases are a match to TRBD2. The germline CDR1 and CDR2 sequences are LNHDA and SQIVND (reference sequence). V dropped 5 bases and J dropped 2; count of bases not matched to a gene: 6. The CDR3 has 15 residues. CDR3 DNA: TGTGCCAGTAGTCAAATAGCGGGAGGTACCTACGAGCAGTACTTC. Residues: CASSQIAGGTYEQYF.

The J gene is TRBJ2-3, the V gene TRBV9, with 10 bases fitting TRBD2. CDR3 size: 15 residues. V shed 4 bases, J shed 6 bases, and the junction held 8 bases outside the gene matches. Germline CDR1 reads SGDLS; CDR2 reads YYNGEE. The CDR3 nucleotides are TGTGCCAGCAGCCCAGGGGCTAGCGGGAGCGATACGCAGTATTTT. Translating gives CASSPGASGSDTQYF.

This clonotype was recorded many times. The chain combines TRBV29-1 with TRBJ1-1; perhaps TRBD1 as D (5 bases). The germline gives CDR1 SQVTM, CDR2 ANQGSEA. Trimming took off 7 bases at V and 4 bases at J, with 10 bases between the two ends. The CDR3 spans 11 residues. This CDR3 reads CSAQGFTEAFF. The CDR3 nucleotides read TGCAGCGCCCAGGGTTTCACTGAAGCTTTCTTT.

The sample holds many counts of this clonotype. The chain has TRBV6-6 and TRBJ2-2; D remains ambiguous. V was cut by 2 bases and J by 9 bases, with 7 bases left in between. This CDR3 is 12 amino acids long. Looked up from germline, CDR1 is MNHNY and CDR2 is SVGAGI (reference sequence). The CDR3 bases are TGTGCCAGCAGTTACGGTGTCCGGGAGCTGTTTTTT. Its protein is CASSYGVRELFF.

This clonotype was found many times. The gene calls are TRBV7-3 and TRBJ1-1, with TRBD1 as a possible D gene (6 bases). Germline V gives CDR1 SGHTA, CDR2 FQGTGA. The CDR3 contains 12 residues. The V gene lost 7 bases and the J gene lost 11 bases, with 17 bases spanning the gap. In DNA form, the CDR3 reads TGTGCCAGCACCGAACTACAGGGAACGGCTTTCTTT. Amino acid sequence: CASTELQGTAFF. The variable domain in full, completed from reference TRBV7-3 and TRBJ1-1, reads GAGVSQTPSNKVTEKGKYVELRCDPISGHTALYWYRQSLGQGPEFLIYFQGTGAADDSGLPNDRFFAVRPEGSVSTLKIQRTERGDSAVYLCASTELQGTAFFGQGTRLTVV.

This clonotype has ten or more counts. The chain joins TRBV29-1 to TRBJ1-2; D is uncertain. The V gene's germline CDR1 is SQVTM and CDR2 ANQGSEA. This CDR3 is 15 amino acids long. V was trimmed by 6 bases and J by 1 base, leaving 18 bases between them. The CDR3 protein is CSVYTRLRYNYGYTF. Here the CDR3 DNA reads TGCAGCGTATATACCCGGCTTAGGTATAACTATGGCTACACCTTC.

The CDR3 here is CASSYSIDRTLQETQYF. Written as DNA, the CDR3 is TGTGCCAGCAGTTACTCCATCGACCGAACCCTTCAAGAGACCCAGTACTTC. The chain is built from TRBV6-5 and TRBJ2-5; D is undetermined. Trimming removed 0 bases at V and 2 bases at J, with 16 bases between. Germline V lookup: CDR1 MNHEY, CDR2 SVGAGI. The CDR3 is 17 residues long.

Remarks on this clonotype: A read error may explain this, as a much larger clone is one base away. This chain uses TRBV2 with TRBJ2-7; D unresolved. Germline assignment: CDR1 SNHLY and CDR2 FYNNEI. The CDR3 runs to 15 residues. The CDR3: CTSSEGRIYSYEQYF. DNA for the CDR3: TGTACCAGCAGTGAAGGCAGGATCTACTCCTACGAGCAGTACTTC.

Concerning this clonotype: At one end, the junction sequence differs from germline, possibly due to a read error. J is TRBJ2-2 and V is TRBV20-1; TRBD2 agrees at 7 bases. CDR1 and CDR2 (germline): DFQATT, SNEGSKA (reference sequence). This CDR3 contains 15 residues. The CDR3 reads CSASRASGNTGELLF. CDR3 sequence (DNA): TGCAGTGCGAGTAGGGCTAGCGGCAACACCGGGGAGCTGTTGTTT.

The sample holds many counts of this clonotype. The chain carries TRBV12-5 and TRBJ1-2; 7 bases match TRBD1. This CDR3 comprises 14 residues. CDR1 and CDR2 from the germline V gene are LGHNT and FRNRAP. The V and J ends lost 3 bases and 3 bases, in that order; junction bases with no gene match: 4. CDR3 loop: CASGLPGQYYGYTF. Written as DNA, the CDR3 is TGTGCTAGTGGTTTACCGGGACAGTACTATGGCTACACCTTC.

V is TRBV7-9 and J is TRBJ2-5; 8 bases line up with TRBD1. The germline V gene has CDR1 SEHNR and CDR2 FQNEAQ (reference sequence). V dropped 1 base and J dropped 6; count of bases not matched to a gene: 13. The CDR3 loop spans 17 amino acids. The CDR3 protein is CASSLGLRTGNPKTQYF. CDR3 nucleotides: TGTGCCAGCAGCTTAGGTTTAAGGACAGGGAACCCAAAGACCCAGTACTTC.

This clonotype appeared many times. This sequence joins TRBV7-8 and TRBJ2-7; TRBD2 matches 7 bases. Trimming at V came to 8 bases and at J to 1 base, leaving 8 bases not matched to a gene. This CDR3 is 14 amino acids long. Looked up from germline, CDR1 is SGHVS and CDR2 is FQNEAQ. This CDR3 is CASSRDYSSYEQYF. The CDR3 nucleotides read TGTGCCAGCTCCCGGGACTACTCATCCTACGAGCAGTACTTC.